Below are 16 T cell receptor beta chains sequenced from a single sample in a study of blood T cell repertoires in COVID-19. Produced via immunoSEQ multiplex PCR; TCRdb's table is partial and in-frame only. This table has some 150,000 clones, almost 90% appearing once. The sequenced material came from peripheral blood. These receptors all come from a woman between 55 and 75 years old with acute or convalescent COVID-19.

V gene TRBV18 combines with J gene TRBJ1-2, with TRBD1 matching over 7 bases. Germline values: CDR1 KGHSH, CDR2 LQKENI. V shed 6 bases and J 6 bases; nucleotides not matched to a gene: 13. The CDR3 contains 15 residues. The CDR3 loop is CASSALDREDHGYTF. Here the CDR3 DNA reads TGTGCCAGCTCCGCTTTAGACAGGGAAGACCATGGCTACACCTTC.

This chain uses TRBV12-3 or TRBV12-4 with TRBJ1-1; D is ambiguous. The V end lost 10 bases, the J end lost 5 bases, and 14 bases lay between the germline ends. This CDR3 is 12 amino acids long. CDR3 region: CATCTRWTEAFF. DNA for the CDR3: TGTGCCACTTGCACACGTTGGACTGAAGCTTTCTTT.

This chain connects TRBV19 to TRBJ1-2, with D possibly TRBD1 on 6 matching bases. The CDR3 extends over 13 amino acids. Trimming shortened V by 10 bases and J by 8 bases, and 20 bases separated the two germline ends. Germline V CDR1 and CDR2: LNHDA, SQIVND (reference sequence). This CDR3 reads CATHTLQGGGYTF. The CDR3 coding sequence is TGTGCCACCCACACACTACAGGGTGGCGGCTACACCTTC.

This clone has just one count. The chain recombines TRBV28 with TRBJ2-1, with 11 bases lining up with TRBD2. V gave up 6 bases and J gave up 0 bases; unmatched junction bases: 4. From germline, CDR1 is MDHEN and CDR2 SYDVKM. The length of the CDR3 is 16 residues. The CDR3 protein is CASRGTSGFSYNEQFF. The CDR3 DNA reads as TGTGCCAGCAGGGGGACTAGCGGTTTCTCCTACAATGAGCAGTTCTTC.

This rearrangement joins TRBV9 to TRBJ1-2; 7 bases match TRBD1. This CDR3 has 14 amino acids. CDR1 and CDR2 (germline): SGDLS, YYNGEE. The V gene end was trimmed by 5 bases and the J gene end by 7 bases; junction bases not matched to a gene: 11. CDR3 region: CASRRDRAPGGYTF. CDR3 in DNA: TGTGCCAGCAGAAGAGACAGGGCTCCGGGTGGCTACACCTTC. Complete variable domain (other parts from reference TRBV9 and TRBJ1-2): DSGVTQTPKHLITATGQRVTLRCSPRSGDLSVYWYQQSLDQGLQFLIQYYNGEERAKGNILERFSAQQFPDLHSELNLSSLELGDSALYFCASRRDRAPGGYTFGSGTRLTVV.

The chain joins TRBV9 to TRBJ1-3; D unclear. V gave up 0 bases and J gave up 6 bases, with 10 bases separating them. The length of the CDR3 is 14 residues. Germline CDR1 and CDR2: SGDLS and YYNGEE. The CDR3 DNA reads as TGTGCCAGCAGCGTAGCCCCGGAGGCAAACACCATATATTTT. Protein product: CASSVAPEANTIYF.

The J gene is TRBJ2-2, the V gene TRBV7-9; D uncertain. The CDR3 runs 14 residues. Between the trimmed V and J ends, which lost 5 bases and 3 bases, there was a span of 10 bases. Germline V gene lookup returns CDR1 SEHNR and CDR2 FQNEAQ (reference sequence). The CDR3 DNA sequence: TGTGCCAGCAGCACATTCAAGTACACCGGGGAGCTGTTTTTT. It translates to CASSTFKYTGELFF.

This clone was counted between two and nine times. This chain joins TRBV19 and TRBJ2-7; unclear D gene. The CDR3 is 14 amino acids. CDR1 LNHDA and CDR2 SQIVND come from the germline V gene (reference sequence). The V end was cut by 6 bases, the J end by 0 bases, with 12 bases between. The CDR3 loop is CASSFTVSSYEQYF. CDR3 nucleotide sequence: TGTGCCAGTAGCTTCACCGTTAGCTCCTACGAGCAGTACTTC.

CDR3: CASSLALGSGGVYEQYF. The CDR3 DNA is TGTGCCAGCAGCTTAGCGCTTGGAAGCGGGGGGGTTTACGAGCAGTACTTC. V gene TRBV7-2 combines with J gene TRBJ2-7; 10 nucleotides match TRBD2. CDR3 length: 17 amino acids. The trim removed 0 bases at V and 4 bases at J, leaving 9 bases unmatched. Germline V gene data show CDR1 as SGHTA and CDR2 as FQGNSA. The complete variable domain, with remaining parts taken from reference TRBV7-2 and TRBJ2-7, reads GAGVSQSPSNKVTEKGKDVELRCDPISGHTALYWYRQSLGQGLEFLIYFQGNSAPDKSGLPSDRFSAERTGGSVSTLTIQRTQQEDSAVYLCASSLALGSGGVYEQYFGPGTRLTVT.

The V call is TRBV30, the J call TRBJ1-1; D uncertain. Germline-derived CDR1 and CDR2 are GTSNPN and SVGIG (reference sequence). Between the trimmed V and J ends, which lost 0 bases and 3 bases, there was a span of 14 bases. The CDR3 has 15 amino acids. The CDR3 DNA is TGTGCCTGGAGTGTGCGGGGAAAAGGAGACACTGAAGCTTTCTTT. It translates to CAWSVRGKGDTEAFF.

Regarding this clone: A much larger clone lies one base from this, so it may be a read error. The chain combines TRBV3-1 (or the pseudogene TRBV3-2) with TRBJ2-1; 11 bases are shared with TRBD2. Germline values: CDR1 LGHDT, CDR2 YNNKEL (reference sequence). CDR3 length: 15 amino acids. V gave up 6 bases and J gave up 13 bases; unmatched junction bases: 14. The CDR3 here is CASSYGPSGGTSQFF. The CDR3 DNA reads TGTGCCAGCAGTTATGGTCCTAGCGGGGGGACTTCCCAGTTCTTC.

The chain uses TRBV27 and TRBJ2-7; a possible D gene is TRBD2 (5 bases). The V gene lost 5 bases and the J gene lost 2 bases, with 13 bases spanning the gap. Germline values: CDR1 MNHEY, CDR2 SMNVEV (reference sequence). CDR3 length equals 14 residues. In DNA, the CDR3 is TGTGCCAGCAGTCCCACGGGGAGCCCCTACGAGCAGTACTTC. Translation gives CASSPTGSPYEQYF.

V is TRBV7-2 and J is TRBJ2-5; 13 bases match TRBD2. In germline, CDR1 is SGHTA, CDR2 FQGNSA. The junction had 7 bases not matched to a gene; V was cut back by 3 bases and J by 0 bases. The CDR3 has 18 amino acids. The CDR3 loop is CASSFKLLAGGYQETQYF. CDR3 nucleotides: TGTGCCAGCAGCTTTAAACTACTAGCGGGGGGGTACCAAGAGACCCAGTACTTC.

This clone showed up just once. The chain employs TRBV7-9 and TRBJ2-6, with a tentative D call TRBD2 (5 bases). From germline, CDR1 is SEHNR and CDR2 FQNEAQ (reference sequence). The CDR3 length is 17 residues. V lost 5 bases and J lost 4, with 18 bases in between. The chain's CDR3 is CASSPIGGRMGANVLTF. Here the CDR3 DNA reads TGTGCCAGCAGCCCTATTGGCGGGCGAATGGGGGCCAACGTCCTGACTTTC.

This clone is a singleton in its sample. The chain joins TRBV15 to TRBJ2-3; the match to TRBD2 covers 8 bases. Germline trimming cut 3 bases from V and 4 bases from J; bases unmatched to any gene: 3. This CDR3 region has 14 residues. Germline-derived CDR1 and CDR2 are LNHNV and YYDKDF (reference sequence). CDR3 region: CATSSGGAADTQYF. CDR3 nucleotide sequence: TGTGCCACCAGCAGCGGGGGGGCAGCAGATACGCAGTATTTT.

The CDR3 DNA sequence: TGTGCCAGCAGCATCGCAGATACGCAGTATTTT. As protein: CASSIADTQYF. The rearrangement links TRBV7-3 to TRBJ2-3; no clear D. This CDR3 region has 11 residues. CDR1 and CDR2 (germline): SGHTA, FQGTGA. The ends were cut back, 5 bases at V and 4 bases at J, with 4 bases in the middle.